These 7 T cell receptor beta chains were sequenced from one sample in a study of blood T cell repertoires in COVID-19. The repertoire was sequenced with immunoSEQ multiplex PCR; TCRdb's copy has only in-frame clones and lacks some. The data hold 270,000 or so clones, with around 89% observed a single time. The sequencing input was peripheral blood. These receptors were taken from a man aged 35 to 55 with acute or convalescent COVID-19.

The chain uses TRBV19 and TRBJ1-5; D is perhaps TRBD1 (5 bases). The CDR3 has 19 amino acids. Germline V lookup: CDR1 LNHDA, CDR2 SQIVND (reference sequence). Trimming pared 3 bases from V and 0 bases from J, leaving 21 bases between. CDR3 in DNA: TGTGCCAGTAGTATGTTCCCACCATCGACAGATTATAGCAATCAGCCCCAGCATTTT. It specifies CASSMFPPSTDYSNQPQHF.

This clone has just one count. The V gene is TRBV5-1, the J gene TRBJ2-7; 10 nucleotides line up with TRBD2. V lost 2 bases, J lost 5 bases, and 4 bases stayed unmatched. The CDR3 consists of 14 residues. In germline, CDR1 is SGHRS, CDR2 YFSETQ. CDR3 nucleotide sequence: TGCGCCAGCAGCTTCTCTAGCGGGGGTAACGAGCAGTACTTC. It yields the protein CASSFSSGGNEQYF.

V usage is TRBV3-1 (or the pseudogene TRBV3-2) and J usage is TRBJ1-5, with D tentatively TRBD1 (5 bases). This CDR3 has 16 residues. Germline V CDR1 and CDR2: LGHDT, YNNKEL (reference sequence). V was cut by 3 bases and J by 0 bases, with 12 bases left in between. The CDR3 reads CASSHGTGHSNQPQHF. As DNA, the CDR3 is TGTGCCAGCAGCCATGGCACAGGACATAGCAATCAGCCCCAGCATTTT.

For the CDR3, the DNA is TGCGCCAGCAGCACACAAACAGGGAGCTCCTATAATTCACCCCTCCACTTT. Amino acids: CASSTQTGSSYNSPLHF. The rearrangement links TRBV5-1 to TRBJ1-6, with D tentatively TRBD1 (6 bases). The ends were cut back, 4 bases at V and 0 bases at J, with 14 bases in the middle. The germline V gene encodes CDR1 SGHRS and CDR2 YFSETQ. This CDR3 has 17 amino acids.

The genes are TRBV15 and TRBJ2-3; D not certain. Germline assignment: CDR1 LNHNV and CDR2 YYDKDF (reference sequence). CDR3 length: 15 residues. Trimming removed 0 bases at V and 4 bases at J, with 11 bases between. The CDR3 spells CATSRDYSNPDTQYF. The CDR3 coding sequence is TGTGCCACCAGCAGAGATTACAGTAACCCAGATACGCAGTATTTT.

CDR3 sequence: CASSEGQYYGYTF. CDR3 bases: TGTGCCAGCAGCGAGGGACAGTACTATGGCTACACCTTC. The chain is built from TRBV14 and TRBJ1-2; TRBD1 matches 7 bases. CDR1 and CDR2 from the germline V gene are SGHDN and FVKESK. J was trimmed by 3 bases and V by 5 bases; bases with no gene match: 3. This CDR3 comprises 13 residues.

This chain uses TRBV6-1 with TRBJ2-1; D possibly corresponds to TRBD2 (6 bases). Germline V gene sequence: CDR1 MNHNS, CDR2 SASEGT. Trimming pared 1 base from V and 14 bases from J, leaving 12 bases between. This CDR3 region has 12 residues. CDR3 region: CASSEGSGEEFF. The CDR3, as DNA: TGTGCCAGCAGTGAAGGTTCGGGGGAGGAGTTCTTC.